The entry below gives a single T cell receptor (beta chain) sequence along with its context. This sample was taken from a study of CD8 T cells in Susac syndrome. A quantity of about 0.45 to 1 ug RNA underwent reverse transcription using random hexamers. The immunoSEQ assay covered 54 Vbeta and 13 Jbeta segments for CDR3. TCRdb ran MiXCR on the immunoSEQ multiplex PCR reads and lists one entry per CDR3 protein. The sample shows just over 150,000 distinct CDR3 sequences, approximately 94% of them seen only once. CDR1 and CDR2 (germline): MNHEY, SVGAGI. The length of the CDR3 is 13 residues. The V end was cut by 6 bases, the J end by 0 bases, with 8 bases between.

This receptor was obtained from a human donor with multiple sclerosis. V and J are TRBV6-5 and TRBJ1-1; no clear D. The sequenced sample consisted of CD8+ T cells from PBMCs. CDR3 protein: CASRRTLNTEAFF. The CDR3 nucleotides read TGTGCCAGCAGACGGACCCTGAACACTGAAGCTTTCTTT.